This TCR beta chain was sequenced during a study of glioma-infiltrating T cells after dendritic cell vaccination. Across the whole study: At biweekly intervals, patients got three intradermal dendritic cell vaccine injections.

Study conclusions and caveats: No direct clonality-survival link was found; a diverse polyclonal response may matter.

Concerning this clone: No antigen is known for it.

TCRB CDR3 was amplified from 2 ug genomic DNA or less. This table comes from immunoSEQ multiplex PCR, and its TCRdb copy is limited to in-frame clones, with some not included. The sample consists of more than 70,000 clones, roughly 84% of them appearing once. As to time point: after dendritic cell vaccination, including at tumor progression/relapse. Selection required adequate fresh-frozen tumor tissue plus more than two years' survival data. The junction had 12 bases not matched to a gene; V was cut back by 6 bases and J by 10 bases. The CDR3 is 15 residues long. Germline-derived CDR1 and CDR2 are MRHNA and SNTAGT.

This sequence was found in a human donor with glioblastoma. This chain links TRBV6-4 with TRBJ1-6; 7 bases fit TRBD1. The sample here was blood, taken after dendritic cell vaccination. The CDR3 region is CASRVTGTSGSPLHF. CDR3 in DNA: TGTGCCAGCAGGGTGACAGGGACCTCGGGGTCACCCCTCCACTTT.